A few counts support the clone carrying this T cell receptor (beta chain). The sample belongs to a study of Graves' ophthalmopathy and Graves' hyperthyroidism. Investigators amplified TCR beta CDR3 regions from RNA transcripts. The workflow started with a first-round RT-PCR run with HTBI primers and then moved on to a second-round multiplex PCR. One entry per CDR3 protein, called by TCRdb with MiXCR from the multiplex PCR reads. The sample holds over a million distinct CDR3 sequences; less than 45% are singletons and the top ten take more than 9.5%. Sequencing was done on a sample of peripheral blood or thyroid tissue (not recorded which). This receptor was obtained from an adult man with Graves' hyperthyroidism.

The CDR3 here is CASSFSGANTEAFF. CDR3 DNA: TGTGCCAGCAGTTTTAGCGGGGCGAACACTGAAGCTTTCTTT. The gene calls are TRBV12-3 or TRBV12-4 and TRBJ1-1, with a possible D match to TRBD1 (5 bases). The ends were cut back, 3 bases at V and 1 base at J, with 9 bases in the middle. CDR3 length: 14 residues.